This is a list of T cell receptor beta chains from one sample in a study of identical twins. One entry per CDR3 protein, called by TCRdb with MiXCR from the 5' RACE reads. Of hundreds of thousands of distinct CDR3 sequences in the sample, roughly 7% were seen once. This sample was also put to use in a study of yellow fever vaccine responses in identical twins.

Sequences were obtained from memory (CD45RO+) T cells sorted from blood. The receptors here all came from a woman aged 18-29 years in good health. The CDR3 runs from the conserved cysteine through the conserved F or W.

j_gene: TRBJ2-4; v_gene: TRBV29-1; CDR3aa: CSVEGAGVGAKNIQYF
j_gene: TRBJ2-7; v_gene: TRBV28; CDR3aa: CASSRFALAGVRVLYEQYF
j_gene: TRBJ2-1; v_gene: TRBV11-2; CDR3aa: CASSLARTLAYNEQFF
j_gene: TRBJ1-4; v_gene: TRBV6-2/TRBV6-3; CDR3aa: CASGQDRPPRSEKLFF
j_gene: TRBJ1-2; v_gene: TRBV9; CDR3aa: CASSAGAGTGANYGYTF
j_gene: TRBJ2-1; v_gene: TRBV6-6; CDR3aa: CASSYQLQGGLFF
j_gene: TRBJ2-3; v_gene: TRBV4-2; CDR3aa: CASRSSGRSTDTQYF
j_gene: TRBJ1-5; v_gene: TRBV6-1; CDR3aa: CASGPGSAVVGQPQHF
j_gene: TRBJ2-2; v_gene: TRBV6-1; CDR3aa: CASRRRLADNTGELFF
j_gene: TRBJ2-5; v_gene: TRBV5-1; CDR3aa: CASSHGGTGEQETQYF
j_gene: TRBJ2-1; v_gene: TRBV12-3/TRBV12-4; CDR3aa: CASSFRNEQFF
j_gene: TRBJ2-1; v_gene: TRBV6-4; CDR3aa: CATSLTSGDYNEQFF
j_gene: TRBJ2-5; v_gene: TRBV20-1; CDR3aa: CSARVGSAEETQYF
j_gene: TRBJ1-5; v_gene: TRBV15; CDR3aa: CATSRGSQGGQPQHF
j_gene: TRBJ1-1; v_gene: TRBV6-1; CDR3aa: CASRIVGMNTEAFF
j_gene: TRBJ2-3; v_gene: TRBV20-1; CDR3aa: CSAVPDTASRDTQYF
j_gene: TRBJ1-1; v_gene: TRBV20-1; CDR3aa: CSASQIELEAFF
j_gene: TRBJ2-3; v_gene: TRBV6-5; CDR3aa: CASSSRLMSTDTQYF
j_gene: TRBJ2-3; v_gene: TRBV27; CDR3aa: CATAGQGTITDTQYF
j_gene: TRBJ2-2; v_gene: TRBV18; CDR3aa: CASSTTGGNTGELFF
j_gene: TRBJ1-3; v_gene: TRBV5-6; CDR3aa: CASTDDRAANTIYF
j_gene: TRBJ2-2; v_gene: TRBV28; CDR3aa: CASSFSFGLVPGELFF
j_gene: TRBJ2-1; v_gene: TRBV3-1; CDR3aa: CASSPGTSGQYNEQFF
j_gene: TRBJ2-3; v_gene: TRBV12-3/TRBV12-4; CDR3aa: CASSLTPRLTDTQYF
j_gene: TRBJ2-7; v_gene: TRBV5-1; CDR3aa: CASSNVQGVGEQYF
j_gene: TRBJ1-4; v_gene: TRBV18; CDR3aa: CASSPPAGGERNEKLFF
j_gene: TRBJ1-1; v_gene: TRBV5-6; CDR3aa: CASSSKQGSAFF
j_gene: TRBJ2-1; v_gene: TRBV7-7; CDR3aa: CASSLFGGYNEQFF
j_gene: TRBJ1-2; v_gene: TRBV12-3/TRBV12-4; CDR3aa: CASTKSNYGYTF
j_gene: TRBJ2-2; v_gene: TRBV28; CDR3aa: CASRFPGANTGELFF
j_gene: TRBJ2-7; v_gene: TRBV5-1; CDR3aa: CASSLGSVDEQYF
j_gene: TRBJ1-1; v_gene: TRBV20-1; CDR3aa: CSASAGANTEAFF
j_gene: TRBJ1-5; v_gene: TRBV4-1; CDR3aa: CASSQDDRARNQPQHF
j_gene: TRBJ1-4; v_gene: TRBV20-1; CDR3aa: CSADTRGEKLFF
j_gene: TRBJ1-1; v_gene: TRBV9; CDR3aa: CASSASGTTNQAFF
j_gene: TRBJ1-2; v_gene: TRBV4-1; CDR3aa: CASSHLRDPSYGYTF
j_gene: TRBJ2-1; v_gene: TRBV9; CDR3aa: CASSVGIESYNEQFF
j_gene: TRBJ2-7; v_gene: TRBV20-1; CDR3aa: CSARDHGGKSSYEQYF
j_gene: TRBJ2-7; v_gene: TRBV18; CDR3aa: CASSPQTGEFSYEQYF
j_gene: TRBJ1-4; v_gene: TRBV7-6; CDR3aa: CASSPIREEEKLFF
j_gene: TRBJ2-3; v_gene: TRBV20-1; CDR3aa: CSGRGSTDTQYF
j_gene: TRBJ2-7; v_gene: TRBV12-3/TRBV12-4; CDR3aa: CASSFRTSANYEQYF
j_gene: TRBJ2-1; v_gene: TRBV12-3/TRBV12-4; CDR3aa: CASSYMSGGAGNEQFF
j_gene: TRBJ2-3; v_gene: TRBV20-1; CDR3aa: CSASPGLAADTQYF
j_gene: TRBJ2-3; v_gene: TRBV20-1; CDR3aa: CSARAEFTDTQYF
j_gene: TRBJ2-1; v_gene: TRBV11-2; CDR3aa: CASSSLTYNEQFF